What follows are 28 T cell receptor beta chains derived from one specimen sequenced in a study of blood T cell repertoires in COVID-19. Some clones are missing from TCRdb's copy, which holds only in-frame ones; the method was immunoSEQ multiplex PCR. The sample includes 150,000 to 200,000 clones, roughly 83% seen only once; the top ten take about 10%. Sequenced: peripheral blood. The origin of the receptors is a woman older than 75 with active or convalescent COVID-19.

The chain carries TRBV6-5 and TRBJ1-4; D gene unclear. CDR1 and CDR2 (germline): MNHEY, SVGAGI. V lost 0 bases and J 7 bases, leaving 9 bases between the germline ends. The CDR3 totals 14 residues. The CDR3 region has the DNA TGTGCCAGCAGTTACTCGTCGGGGAGTGAAAAACTGTTTTTT. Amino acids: CASSYSSGSEKLFF.

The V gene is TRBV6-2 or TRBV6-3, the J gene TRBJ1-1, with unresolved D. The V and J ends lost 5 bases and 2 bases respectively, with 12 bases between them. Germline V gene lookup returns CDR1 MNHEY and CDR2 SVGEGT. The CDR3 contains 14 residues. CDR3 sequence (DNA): TGTGCCAGCAGTCCCCACATATCCAACACTGAAGCTTTCTTT. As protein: CASSPHISNTEAFF.

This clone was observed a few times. The CDR3 nucleotides are TGTGCCAGCAGTCGACAGGACATGTACACTGAAGCTTTCTTT. This translates into CASSRQDMYTEAFF. The chain couples TRBV6-5 to TRBJ1-1; D is perhaps TRBD1 (6 bases). Germline-derived CDR1 and CDR2 are MNHEY and SVGAGI. CDR3 length equals 14 residues. Trimming took off 5 bases at V and 3 bases at J, with 13 bases between the two ends.

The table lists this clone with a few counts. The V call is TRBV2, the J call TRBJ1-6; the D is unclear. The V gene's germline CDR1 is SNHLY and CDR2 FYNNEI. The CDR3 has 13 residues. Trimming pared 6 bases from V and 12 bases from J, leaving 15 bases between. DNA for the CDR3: TGTGCCAGCAGGAATACACCGTCGGGACCCCTCCACTTT. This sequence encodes CASRNTPSGPLHF.

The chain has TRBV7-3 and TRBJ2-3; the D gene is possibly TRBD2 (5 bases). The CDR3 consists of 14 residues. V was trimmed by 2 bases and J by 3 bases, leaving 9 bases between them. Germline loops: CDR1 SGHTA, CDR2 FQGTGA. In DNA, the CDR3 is TGTGCCAGCAGCTTATATTCGGGGACAGATACGCAGTATTTT. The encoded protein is CASSLYSGTDTQYF.

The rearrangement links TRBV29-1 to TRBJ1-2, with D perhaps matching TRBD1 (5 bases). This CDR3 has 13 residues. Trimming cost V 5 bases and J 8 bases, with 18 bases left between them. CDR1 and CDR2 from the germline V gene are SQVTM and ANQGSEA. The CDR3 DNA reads TGCAGCGTTACGGGCCCGGGGGGAGACGGCTACACCTTC. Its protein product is CSVTGPGGDGYTF.

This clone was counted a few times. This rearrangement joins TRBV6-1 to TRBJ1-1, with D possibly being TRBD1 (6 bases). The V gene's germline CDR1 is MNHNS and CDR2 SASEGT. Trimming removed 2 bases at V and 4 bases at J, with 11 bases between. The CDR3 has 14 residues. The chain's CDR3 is CASSERGGGTEAFF. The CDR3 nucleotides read TGTGCCAGCAGTGAACGGGGAGGGGGCACTGAAGCTTTCTTT.

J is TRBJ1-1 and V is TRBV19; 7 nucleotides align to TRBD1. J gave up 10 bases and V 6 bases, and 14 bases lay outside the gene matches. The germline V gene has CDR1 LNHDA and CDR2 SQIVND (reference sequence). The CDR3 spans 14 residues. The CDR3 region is CASRITGDQDAAFF. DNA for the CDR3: TGTGCCAGTAGGATCACAGGGGACCAGGATGCAGCTTTCTTT.

DNA for the CDR3: TGTGCCAGCAGTTTAGGGACTAGCGGGGGAAAATTGGGCAATGAGCAGTTCTTC. Protein product: CASSLGTSGGKLGNEQFF. The chain links TRBV27 to TRBJ2-1, with TRBD2 matching 14 bases. CDR3 size: 18 residues. In germline, CDR1 is MNHEY, CDR2 SMNVEV (reference sequence). V lost 2 bases and J lost 6; bases outside the gene matches: 9.

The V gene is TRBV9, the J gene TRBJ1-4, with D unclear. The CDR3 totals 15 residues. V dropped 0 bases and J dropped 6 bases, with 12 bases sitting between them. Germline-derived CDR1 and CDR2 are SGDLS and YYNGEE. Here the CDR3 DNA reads TGTGCCAGCAGCGTAGGAGGATCCGGGGATGAAAAACTGTTTTTT. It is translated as CASSVGGSGDEKLFF.

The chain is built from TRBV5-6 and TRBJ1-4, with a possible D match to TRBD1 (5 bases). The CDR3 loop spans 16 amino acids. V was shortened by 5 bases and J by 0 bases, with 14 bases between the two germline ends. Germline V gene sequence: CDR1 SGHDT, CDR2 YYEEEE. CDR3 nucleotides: TGTGCCAGCAGGAAATCAACAGGTGCAACTAATGAAAAACTGTTTTTT. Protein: CASRKSTGATNEKLFF.

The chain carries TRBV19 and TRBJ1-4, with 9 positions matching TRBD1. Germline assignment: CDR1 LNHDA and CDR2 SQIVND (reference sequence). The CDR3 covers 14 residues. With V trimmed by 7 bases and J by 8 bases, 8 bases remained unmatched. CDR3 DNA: TGTGCCAGTACCGACAGGGGGTCGGTAGAAAAACTGTTTTTT. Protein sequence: CASTDRGSVEKLFF. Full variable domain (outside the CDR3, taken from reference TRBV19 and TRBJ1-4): DGGITQSPKYLFRKEGQNVTLSCEQNLNHDAMYWYRQDPGQGLRLIYYSQIVNDFQKGDIAEGYSVSREKKESFPLTVTSAQKNPTAFYLCASTDRGSVEKLFFGSGTQLSVL.

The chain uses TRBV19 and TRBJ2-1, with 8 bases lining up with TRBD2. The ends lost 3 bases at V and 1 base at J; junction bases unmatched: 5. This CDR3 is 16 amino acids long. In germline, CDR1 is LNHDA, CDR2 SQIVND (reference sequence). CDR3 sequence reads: CASSIGASGSYNEQFF. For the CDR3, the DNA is TGTGCCAGTAGTATTGGGGCTAGCGGGTCCTACAATGAGCAGTTCTTC.

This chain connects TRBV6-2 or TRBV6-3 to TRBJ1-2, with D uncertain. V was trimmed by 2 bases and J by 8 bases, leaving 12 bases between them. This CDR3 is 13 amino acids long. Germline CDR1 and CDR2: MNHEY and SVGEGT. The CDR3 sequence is CASSYEPTRGYTF. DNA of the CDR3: TGTGCCAGCAGTTACGAGCCTACTCGGGGCTACACCTTC.

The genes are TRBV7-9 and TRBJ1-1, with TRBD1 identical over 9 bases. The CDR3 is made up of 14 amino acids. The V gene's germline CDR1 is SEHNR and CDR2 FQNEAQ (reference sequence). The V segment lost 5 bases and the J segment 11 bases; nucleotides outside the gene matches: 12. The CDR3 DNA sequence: TGTGCCAGCAGCCCCGGGACAGGGCCGTACGGGGCTTTCTTT. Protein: CASSPGTGPYGAFF.

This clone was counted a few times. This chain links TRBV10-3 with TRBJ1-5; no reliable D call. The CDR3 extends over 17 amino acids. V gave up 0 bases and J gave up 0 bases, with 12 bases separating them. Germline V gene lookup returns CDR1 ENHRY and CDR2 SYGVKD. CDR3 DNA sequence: TGTGCCATCAGTGAGTCTGGGCAGAGAGTTAGCAATCAGCCCCAGCATTTT. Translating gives CAISESGQRVSNQPQHF.

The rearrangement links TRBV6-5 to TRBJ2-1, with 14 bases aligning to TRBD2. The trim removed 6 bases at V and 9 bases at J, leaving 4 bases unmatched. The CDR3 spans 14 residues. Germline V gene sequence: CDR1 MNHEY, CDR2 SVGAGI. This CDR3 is CASRGLAGVGEQFF. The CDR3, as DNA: TGTGCCAGCAGGGGACTAGCGGGGGTTGGTGAGCAGTTCTTC.

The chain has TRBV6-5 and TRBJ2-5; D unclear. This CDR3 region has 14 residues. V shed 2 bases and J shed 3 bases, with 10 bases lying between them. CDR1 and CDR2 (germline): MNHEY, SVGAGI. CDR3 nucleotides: TGTGCCAGCAGTTACCCGGGTTCCAAAGAGACCCAGTACTTC. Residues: CASSYPGSKETQYF.

In DNA form, the CDR3 reads TGTGCTAGTGGTTCTAATCAGCCCCAGCATTTT. It encodes CASGSNQPQHF. J is TRBJ1-5 and V is TRBV12-5, with no clear D. Trimming cost V 4 bases and J 4 bases, with 2 bases left between them. Per germline, CDR1 LGHNT and CDR2 FRNRAP. The CDR3 spans 11 residues.

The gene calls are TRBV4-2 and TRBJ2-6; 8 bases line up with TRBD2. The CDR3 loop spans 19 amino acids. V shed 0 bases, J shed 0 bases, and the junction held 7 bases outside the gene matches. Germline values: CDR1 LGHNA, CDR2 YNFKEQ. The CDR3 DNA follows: TGTGCCAGCAGCCAAGATGGGATAGCGGGGACCTCTGGGGCCAACGTCCTGACTTTC. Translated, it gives CASSQDGIAGTSGANVLTF.

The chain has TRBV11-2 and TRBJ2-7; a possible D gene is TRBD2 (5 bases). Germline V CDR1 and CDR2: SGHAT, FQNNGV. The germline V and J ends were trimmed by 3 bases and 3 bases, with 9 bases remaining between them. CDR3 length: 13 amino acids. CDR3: CASSFPGVYEQYF. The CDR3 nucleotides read TGTGCCAGCAGCTTTCCCGGGGTCTACGAGCAGTACTTC.

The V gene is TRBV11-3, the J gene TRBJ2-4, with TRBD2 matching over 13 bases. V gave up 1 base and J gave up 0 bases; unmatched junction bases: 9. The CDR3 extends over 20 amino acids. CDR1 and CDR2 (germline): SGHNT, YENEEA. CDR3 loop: CASSLGTSGGEVLAKNIQYF. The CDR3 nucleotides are TGTGCCAGCAGCTTAGGCACTAGCGGGGGGGAGGTTTTAGCCAAAAACATTCAGTACTTC.

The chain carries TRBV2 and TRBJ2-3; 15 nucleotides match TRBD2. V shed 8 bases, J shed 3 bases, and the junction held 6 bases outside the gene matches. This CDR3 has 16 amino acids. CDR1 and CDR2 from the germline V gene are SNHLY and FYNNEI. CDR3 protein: CASSGLAGGLTDTQYF. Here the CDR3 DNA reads TGTGCCAGCTCTGGACTAGCGGGGGGGCTAACAGATACGCAGTATTTT. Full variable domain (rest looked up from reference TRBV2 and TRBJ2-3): EPEVTQTPSHQVTQMGQEVILRCVPISNHLYFYWYRQILGQKVEFLVSFYNNEISEKSEIFDDQFSVERPDGSNFTLKIRSTKLEDSAMYFCASSGLAGGLTDTQYFGPGTRLTVL.

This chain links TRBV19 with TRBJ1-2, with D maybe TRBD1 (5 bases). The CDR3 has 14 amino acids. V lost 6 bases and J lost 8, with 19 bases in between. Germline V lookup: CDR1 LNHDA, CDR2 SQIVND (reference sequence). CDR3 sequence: CASRLAGGFTGYTF. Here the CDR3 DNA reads TGTGCCAGTAGACTGGCGGGGGGTTTCACAGGCTACACCTTC.

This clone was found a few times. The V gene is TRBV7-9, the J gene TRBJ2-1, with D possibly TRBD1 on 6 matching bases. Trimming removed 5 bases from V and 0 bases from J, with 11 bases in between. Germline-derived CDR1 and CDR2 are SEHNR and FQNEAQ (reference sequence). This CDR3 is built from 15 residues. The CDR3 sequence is CASSTRGSSYNEQFF. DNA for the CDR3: TGTGCCAGCAGCACAAGGGGGAGCTCCTACAATGAGCAGTTCTTC.

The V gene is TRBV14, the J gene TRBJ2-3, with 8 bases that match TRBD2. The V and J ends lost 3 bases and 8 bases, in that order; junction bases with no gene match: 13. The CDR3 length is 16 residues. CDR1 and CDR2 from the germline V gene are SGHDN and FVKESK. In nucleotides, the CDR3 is TGTGCCAGCAGCCATGGGCAACCGGGACTAGTAGGTACGCAGTATTTT. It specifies CASSHGQPGLVGTQYF.

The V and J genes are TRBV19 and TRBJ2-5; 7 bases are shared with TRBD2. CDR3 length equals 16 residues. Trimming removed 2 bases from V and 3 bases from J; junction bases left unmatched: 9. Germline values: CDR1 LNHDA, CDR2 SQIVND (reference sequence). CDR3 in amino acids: CASSIFFGAGEETQYF. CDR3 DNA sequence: TGTGCCAGTAGTATATTTTTTGGGGCGGGGGAAGAGACCCAGTACTTC.

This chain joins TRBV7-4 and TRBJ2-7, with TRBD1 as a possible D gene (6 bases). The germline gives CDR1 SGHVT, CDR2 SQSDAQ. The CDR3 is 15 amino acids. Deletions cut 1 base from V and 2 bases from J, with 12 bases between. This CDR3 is CASSLVSGDPYEQYF. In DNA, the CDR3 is TGTGCCAGCAGCTTAGTTTCAGGGGATCCCTACGAGCAGTACTTC.